A selection of T cell receptor beta chains follows, all from one sample in a study of cytomegalovirus exposure and HLA in healthy donors. Sequencing used immunoSEQ multiplex PCR; TCRdb keeps in-frame clones, though not all of them. Of approximately 44,000 clones listed, 75% to 90% are singletons. Material for sequencing was PBMCs. The receptors shown here come from a woman in her forties in good health and CMV-seropositive. Each CDR3 is given with its conserved first and last residue. A D gene is named only where the DNA matches it firmly. For some rows the clone size is stated as once, few or many, or as a class when expanded; others skip it.

cdr3_length j_call clone_size d_call v_call cdr3_aa cdr3_nt
20 TRBJ1-5 NA NA TRBV19 CASSIDLARLRTYSNQPQHF TGTGCCAGTAGTATAGATCTCGCCCGACTAAGAACTTATAGCAATCAGCCCCAGCATTTT
15 TRBJ2-1 NA TRBD2 TRBV7-6 CASSAPSGSRSEQFF TGTGCCAGCAGCGCGCCTAGCGGGAGTAGGAGTGAGCAGTTCTTC
13 TRBJ2-7 NA TRBD1 TRBV7-6 CASSSTGAYEQYF TGTGCCAGCAGCTCGACAGGGGCCTACGAGCAGTACTTC
14 TRBJ2-5 NA TRBD1 TRBV5-1 CASSLDRGPETQYF TGCGCCAGCAGCTTGGACAGGGGGCCAGAGACCCAGTACTTC
13 TRBJ2-1 NA NA TRBV18 CASSPPSLYEQFF TGTGCCAGCTCACCACCTTCCCTTTATGAGCAGTTCTTC
13 TRBJ2-1 NA NA TRBV4-2 CASSQETDSWQFF TGTGCCAGCAGCCAAGAAACGGACTCGTGGCAGTTCTTC
15 TRBJ1-3 NA NA TRBV6-1 CASRGLFETGNTIYF TGTGCCAGCAGGGGCCTGTTCGAGACTGGAAACACCATATATTTT
16 TRBJ2-5 NA NA TRBV7-9 CASSPTRGAVIGTQYF TGTGCCAGCAGTCCGACTCGGGGGGCAGTTATTGGGACCCAGTACTTC
12 TRBJ1-3 NA NA TRBV10-3 CATRTGGNTIYF TGTGCCACACGTACAGGGGGAAACACCATATATTTT
13 TRBJ2-2 NA NA TRBV15 CATRGGGTGELFF TGTGCCACTCGGGGAGGTGGTACCGGGGAGCTGTTTTTT
16 TRBJ1-5 NA TRBD1 TRBV28 CASSLSGTANNQPQHF TGTGCCAGCAGTTTATCCGGGACAGCCAACAATCAGCCCCAGCATTTT
15 TRBJ2-3 NA TRBD2 TRBV10-3 CAISGSGGSPDTQYF TGTGCCATCAGTGGTAGCGGGGGTTCCCCAGATACGCAGTATTTT
14 TRBJ2-3 NA NA TRBV11-3 CASSLGGSTDTQYF TGTGCCAGCAGCTTAGGAGGCTCCACAGATACGCAGTATTTT
14 TRBJ2-2 NA NA TRBV7-2 CASSWQGYTGELFF TGTGCCAGCAGCTGGCAGGGGTATACCGGGGAGCTGTTTTTT
15 TRBJ2-4 once NA TRBV6-5 CASSYGGKAKNIQYF TGTGCCAGCAGTTACGGGGGGAAGGCCAAAAACATTCAGTACTTC
16 TRBJ2-1 NA NA TRBV6-6 CASSSEGHYSYNEQFF TGTGCCAGCAGTTCCGAGGGACATTACTCCTACAATGAGCAGTTCTTC
22 TRBJ1-6 NA NA TRBV28 CASTNLTFGGFGLGSYNSPLHF TGTGCCAGCACCAACCTCACCTTCGGGGGGTTTGGTTTGGGCTCCTATAATTCACCCCTCCACTTT
12 TRBJ1-1 NA NA TRBV27 CASRGANTEAFF TGTGCCAGCAGGGGGGCGAACACTGAAGCTTTCTTT
16 TRBJ1-2 once NA TRBV19 CASSIQTVGARYGYTF TGTGCCAGTAGTATACAAACTGTGGGGGCGAGGTATGGCTACACCTTC
14 TRBJ2-7 NA TRBD2 TRBV28 CASLPPGLAGVQYF TGTGCCAGCTTACCCCCTGGGCTAGCGGGTGTGCAGTACTTC
15 TRBJ2-7 NA TRBD2 TRBV6-5 CASSYSGSGVSEQYF TGTGCCAGCAGTTACTCTGGCAGCGGGGTCTCCGAGCAGTACTTC
16 TRBJ2-1 NA TRBD2 TRBV2 CASSATSGGRYNEQFF TGTGCCAGCAGCGCGACTAGCGGGGGGCGATACAATGAGCAGTTCTTC
15 TRBJ2-2 NA NA TRBV7-9 CASSLAQGRTGELFF TGTGCCAGCAGCTTAGCGCAGGGCCGCACCGGGGAGCTGTTTTTT
15 TRBJ2-2 NA NA TRBV6-1 CASSETPSGTGELFF TGTGCCAGCAGTGAAACCCCCTCCGGCACCGGGGAGCTGTTTTTT
13 TRBJ2-1 few TRBD1 TRBV28 CASSGTAYNEQFF TGTGCCAGCAGTGGGACAGCATACAATGAGCAGTTCTTC
13 TRBJ2-4 few NA TRBV28 CASSGRQKNIQYF TGTGCCAGCAGTGGAAGACAGAAAAACATTCAGTACTTC
13 TRBJ1-2 NA NA TRBV7-2 CASRTGNSYGYTF TGTGCCAGCAGGACAGGCAACTCCTATGGCTACACCTTC
14 TRBJ1-2 NA NA TRBV7-2 CASSLNPGTYGYTF TGTGCCAGCAGCTTAAATCCGGGAACCTATGGCTACACCTTC
14 TRBJ2-3 NA NA TRBV5-1 CASSLATVTDTQYF TGCGCCAGCAGCTTGGCCACAGTCACAGATACGCAGTATTTT
15 TRBJ1-2 NA NA TRBV5-6 CASSLEQSTNYGYTF TGTGCCAGCAGCTTGGAACAGAGTACTAACTATGGCTACACCTTC
16 TRBJ2-3 NA NA TRBV5-8 CASSLSSGDPRDTQYF TGTGCCAGCAGCTTGTCGTCGGGGGACCCGAGGGATACGCAGTATTTT
13 TRBJ2-2 NA NA TRBV28 CASTVTNRGELFF TGTGCCAGCACTGTTACCAACCGGGGGGAGCTGTTTTTT
14 TRBJ2-1 NA TRBD2 TRBV9 CASSVERGWNEQFF TGTGCCAGCAGCGTAGAGCGGGGTTGGAATGAGCAGTTCTTC
18 TRBJ2-7 once NA TRBV7-2 CASSFEAPPRPSSYEQYF TGTGCCAGCAGCTTTGAGGCCCCACCTCGCCCCAGCTCCTACGAGCAGTACTTC
15 TRBJ2-3 few TRBD2 TRBV7-2 CASSLEVAGGVTQYF TGTGCCAGCAGCTTAGAGGTAGCGGGGGGTGTTACGCAGTATTTT
14 TRBJ2-1 NA TRBD1 TRBV28 CASSLDRGYNEQFF TGTGCCAGCAGTTTGGACAGGGGCTACAATGAGCAGTTCTTC
18 TRBJ2-5 NA TRBD2 TRBV4-2 CASSQGGLAGFGEETQYF TGTGCCAGCAGCCAAGGGGGACTAGCGGGATTCGGGGAAGAGACCCAGTACTTC